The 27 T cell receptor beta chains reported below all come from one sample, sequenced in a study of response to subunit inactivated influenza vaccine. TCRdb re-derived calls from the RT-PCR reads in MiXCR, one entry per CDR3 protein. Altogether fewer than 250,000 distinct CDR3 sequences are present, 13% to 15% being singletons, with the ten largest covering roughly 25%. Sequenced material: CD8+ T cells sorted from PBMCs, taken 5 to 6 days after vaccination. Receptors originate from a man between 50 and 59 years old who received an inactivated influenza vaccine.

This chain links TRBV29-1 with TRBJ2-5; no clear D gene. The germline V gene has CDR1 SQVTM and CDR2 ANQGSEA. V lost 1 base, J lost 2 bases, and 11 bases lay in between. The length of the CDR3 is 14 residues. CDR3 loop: CSVEAKVRQETQYF. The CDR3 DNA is TGCAGCGTTGAAGCCAAGGTTCGGCAAGAGACCCAGTACTTC.

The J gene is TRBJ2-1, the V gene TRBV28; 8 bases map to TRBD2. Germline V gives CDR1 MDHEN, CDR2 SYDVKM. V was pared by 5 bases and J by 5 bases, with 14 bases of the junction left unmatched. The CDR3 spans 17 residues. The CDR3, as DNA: TGTGCCAGCAGTACCCCTAGGACTAGCTGGTTGGACAATGAGCAGTTCTTC. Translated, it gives CASSTPRTSWLDNEQFF. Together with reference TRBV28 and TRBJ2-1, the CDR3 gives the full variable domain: DVKVTQSSRYLVKRTGEKVFLECVQDMDHENMFWYRQDPGLGLRLIYFSYDVKMKEKGDIPEGYSVSREKKERFSLILESASTNQTSMYLCASSTPRTSWLDNEQFFGPGTRLTVL.

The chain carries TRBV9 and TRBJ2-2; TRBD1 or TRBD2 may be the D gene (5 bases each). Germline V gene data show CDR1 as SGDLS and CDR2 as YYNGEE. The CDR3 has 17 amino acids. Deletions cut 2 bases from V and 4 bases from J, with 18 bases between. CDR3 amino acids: CASSVEEAGWATGELFF. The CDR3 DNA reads TGTGCCAGCAGCGTGGAGGAGGCAGGGTGGGCCACCGGGGAGCTGTTTTTT.

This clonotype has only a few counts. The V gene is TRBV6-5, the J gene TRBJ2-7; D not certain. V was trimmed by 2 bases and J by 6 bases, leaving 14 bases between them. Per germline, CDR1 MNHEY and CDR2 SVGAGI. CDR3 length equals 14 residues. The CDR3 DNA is TGTGCCAGCAGTTACCAAATCCCCACGGGCGAGCAGTACTTC. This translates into CASSYQIPTGEQYF.

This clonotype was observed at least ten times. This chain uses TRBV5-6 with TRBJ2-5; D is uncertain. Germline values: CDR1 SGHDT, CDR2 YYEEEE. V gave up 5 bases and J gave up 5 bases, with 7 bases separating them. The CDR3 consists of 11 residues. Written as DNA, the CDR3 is TGTGCCAGCAGTTTTGTGGAGACCCAGTACTTC. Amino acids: CASSFVETQYF.

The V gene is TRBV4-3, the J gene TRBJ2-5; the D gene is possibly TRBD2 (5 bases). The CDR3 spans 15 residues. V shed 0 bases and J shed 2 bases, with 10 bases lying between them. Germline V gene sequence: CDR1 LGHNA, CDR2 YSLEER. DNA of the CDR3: TGCGCCAGCAGCCAAGACGGGGAGCTACAAGAGACCCAGTACTTC. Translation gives CASSQDGELQETQYF.

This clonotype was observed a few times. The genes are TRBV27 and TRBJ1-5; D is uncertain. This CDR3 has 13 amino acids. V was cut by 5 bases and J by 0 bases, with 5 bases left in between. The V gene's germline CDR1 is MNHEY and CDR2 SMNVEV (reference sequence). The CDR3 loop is CASSGVSNQPQHF. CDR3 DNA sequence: TGTGCCAGCAGTGGGGTTAGCAATCAGCCCCAGCATTTT.

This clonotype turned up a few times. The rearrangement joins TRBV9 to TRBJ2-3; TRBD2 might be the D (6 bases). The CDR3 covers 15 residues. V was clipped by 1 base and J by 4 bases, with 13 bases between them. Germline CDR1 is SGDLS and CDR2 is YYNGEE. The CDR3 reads CASSVSLGSPDTQYF. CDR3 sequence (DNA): TGTGCCAGCAGCGTATCCCTCGGGAGCCCAGATACGCAGTATTTT.

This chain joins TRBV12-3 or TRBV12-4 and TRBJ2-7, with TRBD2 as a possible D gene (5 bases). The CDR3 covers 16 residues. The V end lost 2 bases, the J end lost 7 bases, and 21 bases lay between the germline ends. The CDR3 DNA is TGTGCCAGCAGTTTACCGAGACGCGATACGGGGAAAGAGCAGTACTTC. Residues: CASSLPRRDTGKEQYF.

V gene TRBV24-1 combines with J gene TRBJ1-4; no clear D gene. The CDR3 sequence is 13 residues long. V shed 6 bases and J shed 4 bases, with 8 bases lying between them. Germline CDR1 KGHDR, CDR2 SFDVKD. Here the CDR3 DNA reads TGTGCCACCAGTCCGGGGATTAATGAAAAACTGTTTTTT. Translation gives CATSPGINEKLFF.

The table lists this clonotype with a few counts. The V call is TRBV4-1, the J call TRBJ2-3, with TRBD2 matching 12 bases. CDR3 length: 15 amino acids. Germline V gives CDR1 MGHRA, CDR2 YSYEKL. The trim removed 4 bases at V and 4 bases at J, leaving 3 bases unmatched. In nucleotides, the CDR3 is TGCGCCAGCAGCCTCCCTAGCGGGGGGGCAGATACGCAGTATTTT. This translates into CASSLPSGGADTQYF.

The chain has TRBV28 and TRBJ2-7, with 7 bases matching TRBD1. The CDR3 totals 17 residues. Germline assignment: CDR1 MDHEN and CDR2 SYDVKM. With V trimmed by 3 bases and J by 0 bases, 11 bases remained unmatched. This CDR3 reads CASSFVRGQALSYEQYF. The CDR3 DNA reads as TGTGCCAGCAGTTTCGTTAGGGGGCAGGCTCTCTCCTACGAGCAGTACTTC.

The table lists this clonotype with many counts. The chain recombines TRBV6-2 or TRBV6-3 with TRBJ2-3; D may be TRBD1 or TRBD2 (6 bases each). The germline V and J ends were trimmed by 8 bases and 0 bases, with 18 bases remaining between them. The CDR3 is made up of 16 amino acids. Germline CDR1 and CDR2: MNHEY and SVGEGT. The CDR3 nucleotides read TGTGCCAGCCAACACCCGGGGGACACTAGCACAGATACGCAGTATTTT. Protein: CASQHPGDTSTDTQYF.

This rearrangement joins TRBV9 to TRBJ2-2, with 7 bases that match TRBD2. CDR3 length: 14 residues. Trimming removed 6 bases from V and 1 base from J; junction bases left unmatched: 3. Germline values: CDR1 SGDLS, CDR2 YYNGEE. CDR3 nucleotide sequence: TGTGCCAGCAACCCTAGCGGGAACACCGGGGAGCTGTTTTTT. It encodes CASNPSGNTGELFF.

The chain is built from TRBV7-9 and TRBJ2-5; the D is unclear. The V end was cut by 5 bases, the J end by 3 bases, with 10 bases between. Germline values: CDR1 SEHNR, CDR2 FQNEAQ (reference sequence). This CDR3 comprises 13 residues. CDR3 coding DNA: TGTGCCAGCAGCCCCCTGGAAAAAGAGACCCAGTACTTC. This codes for CASSPLEKETQYF. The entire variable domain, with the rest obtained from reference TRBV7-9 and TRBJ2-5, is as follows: DTGVSQNPRHKITKRGQNVTFRCDPISEHNRLYWYRQTLGQGPEFLTYFQNEAQLEKSRLLSDRFSAERPKGSFSTLEIQRTEQGDSAMYLCASSPLEKETQYFGPGTRLLVL.

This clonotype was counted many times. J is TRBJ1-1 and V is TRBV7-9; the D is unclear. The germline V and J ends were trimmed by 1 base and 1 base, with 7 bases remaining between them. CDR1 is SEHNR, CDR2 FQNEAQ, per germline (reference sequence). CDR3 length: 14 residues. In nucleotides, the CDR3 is TGTGCCAGCAGCTTAGATACCTGGAACACTGAAGCTTTCTTT. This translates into CASSLDTWNTEAFF.

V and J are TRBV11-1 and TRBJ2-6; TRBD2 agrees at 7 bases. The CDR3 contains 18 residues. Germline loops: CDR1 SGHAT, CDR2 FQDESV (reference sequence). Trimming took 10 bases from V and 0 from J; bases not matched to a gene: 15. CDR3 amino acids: CAKLGGPAISSGANVLTF. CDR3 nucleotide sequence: TGTGCCAAATTGGGAGGGCCGGCGATCAGCTCTGGGGCCAACGTCCTGACTTTC.

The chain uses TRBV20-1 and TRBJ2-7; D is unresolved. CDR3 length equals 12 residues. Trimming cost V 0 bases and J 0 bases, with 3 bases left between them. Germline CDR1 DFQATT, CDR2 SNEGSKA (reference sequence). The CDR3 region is CSARDLSYEQYF. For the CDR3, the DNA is TGCAGTGCTAGAGATCTCTCCTACGAGCAGTACTTC.

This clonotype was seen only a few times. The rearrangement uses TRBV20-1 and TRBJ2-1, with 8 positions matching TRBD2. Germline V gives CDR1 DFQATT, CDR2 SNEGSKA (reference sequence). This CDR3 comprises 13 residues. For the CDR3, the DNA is TGCGGCCCACTAGCGGCTACCTACAATGAGCAGTTCTTC. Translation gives CGPLAATYNEQFF.

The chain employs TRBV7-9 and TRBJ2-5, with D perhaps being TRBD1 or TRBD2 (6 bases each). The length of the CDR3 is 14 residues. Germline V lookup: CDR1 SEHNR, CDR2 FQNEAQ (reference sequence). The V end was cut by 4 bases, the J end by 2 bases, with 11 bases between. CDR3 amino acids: CASSYQGTQETQYF. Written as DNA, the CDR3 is TGTGCCAGCAGCTACCAGGGGACTCAAGAGACCCAGTACTTC.

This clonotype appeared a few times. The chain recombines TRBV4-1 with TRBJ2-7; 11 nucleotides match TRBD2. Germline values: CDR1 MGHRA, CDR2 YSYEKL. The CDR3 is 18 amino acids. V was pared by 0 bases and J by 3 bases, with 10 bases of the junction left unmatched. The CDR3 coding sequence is TGCGCCAGCAGCCAAGATAGGGACCCTAGCGGGGGGATCTACGAGCAGTACTTC. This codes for CASSQDRDPSGGIYEQYF.

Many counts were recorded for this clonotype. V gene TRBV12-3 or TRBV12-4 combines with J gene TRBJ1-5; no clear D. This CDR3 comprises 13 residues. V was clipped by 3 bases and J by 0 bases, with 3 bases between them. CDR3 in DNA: TGTGCCAGCAGTTTCGGTAGCAATCAGCCCCAGCATTTT. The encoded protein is CASSFGSNQPQHF.

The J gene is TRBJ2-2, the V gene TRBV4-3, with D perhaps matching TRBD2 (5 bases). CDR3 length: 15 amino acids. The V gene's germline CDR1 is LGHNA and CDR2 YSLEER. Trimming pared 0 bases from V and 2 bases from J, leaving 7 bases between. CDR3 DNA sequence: TGCGCCAGCAGCCAAGATGGAGGAAACACCGGGGAGCTGTTTTTT. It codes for CASSQDGGNTGELFF.

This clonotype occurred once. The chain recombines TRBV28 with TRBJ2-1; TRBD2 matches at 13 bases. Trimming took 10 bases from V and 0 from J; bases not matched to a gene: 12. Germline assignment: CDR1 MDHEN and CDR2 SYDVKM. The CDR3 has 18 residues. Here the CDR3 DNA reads TGTGCCATCAGCGCCGGACTAGCGGGAGACCGCTCCTACAATGAGCAGTTCTTC. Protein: CAISAGLAGDRSYNEQFF. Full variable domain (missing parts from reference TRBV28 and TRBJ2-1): DVKVTQSSRYLVKRTGEKVFLECVQDMDHENMFWYRQDPGLGLRLIYFSYDVKMKEKGDIPEGYSVSREKKERFSLILESASTNQTSMYLCAISAGLAGDRSYNEQFFGPGTRLTVL.

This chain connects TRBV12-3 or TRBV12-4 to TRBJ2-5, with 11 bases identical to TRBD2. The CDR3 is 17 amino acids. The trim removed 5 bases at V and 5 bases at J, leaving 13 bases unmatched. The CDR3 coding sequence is TGTGCCAGCAGTCCGATAGCGGGAGGGCCCGTTCCGGAGACCCAGTACTTC. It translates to CASSPIAGGPVPETQYF.

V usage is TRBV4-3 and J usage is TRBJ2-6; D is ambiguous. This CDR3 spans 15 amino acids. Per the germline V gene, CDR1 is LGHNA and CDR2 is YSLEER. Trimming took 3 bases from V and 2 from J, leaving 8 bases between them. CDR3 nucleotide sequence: TGCGCCAGCAGCCATGTAACCCCTGGGGCCAACGTCCTGACTTTC. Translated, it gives CASSHVTPGANVLTF.

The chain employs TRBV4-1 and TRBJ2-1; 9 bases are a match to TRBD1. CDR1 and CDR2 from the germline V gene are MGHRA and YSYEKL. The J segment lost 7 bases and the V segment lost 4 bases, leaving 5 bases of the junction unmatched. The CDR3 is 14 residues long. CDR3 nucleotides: TGCGCCAGCAGCCCTCGGGACAGGGTAAATGAGCAGTTCTTC. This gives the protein CASSPRDRVNEQFF.